The sequence of this T cell receptor beta chain was determined in a study of blood T cells in healthy people across ages. General study results and limits: Higher naive T cell percentage went strongly together with higher TCR beta diversity.

In the case of this clonotype: The antigen remains unidentified.

Each donor gave 9 to 10 milliliters of peripheral blood. Sample-barcoded 5' priming and a J-beta primer mix drove a second PCR of 7 to 11 cycles. A template-switch adaptor that had 12 random nucleotides put a tag on each cDNA molecule. Each CDR3 protein gets one entry after TCRdb re-called the 5' RACE reads with MiXCR. Altogether about 1,400,000 distinct CDR3 sequences are present, roughly 45% being singletons, with the ten largest covering roughly 7.7%. The germline V gene encodes CDR1 KGHDR and CDR2 SFDVKD. This CDR3 spans 20 amino acids. With 3 bases removed from V and 0 bases from J, the gap between germline ends came to 23 bases.

The V call is TRBV24-1, the J call TRBJ2-1, with a possible D match to TRBD2 (6 bases). Sequences were obtained from blood. The TCR originated in a woman younger than 35 in good health. DNA of the CDR3: TGTGCCACCAGTGATCCTATGGCCGGGCGGGGTACTAGCTCCTACAATGAGCAGTTCTTC. It yields the protein CATSDPMAGRGTSSYNEQFF.